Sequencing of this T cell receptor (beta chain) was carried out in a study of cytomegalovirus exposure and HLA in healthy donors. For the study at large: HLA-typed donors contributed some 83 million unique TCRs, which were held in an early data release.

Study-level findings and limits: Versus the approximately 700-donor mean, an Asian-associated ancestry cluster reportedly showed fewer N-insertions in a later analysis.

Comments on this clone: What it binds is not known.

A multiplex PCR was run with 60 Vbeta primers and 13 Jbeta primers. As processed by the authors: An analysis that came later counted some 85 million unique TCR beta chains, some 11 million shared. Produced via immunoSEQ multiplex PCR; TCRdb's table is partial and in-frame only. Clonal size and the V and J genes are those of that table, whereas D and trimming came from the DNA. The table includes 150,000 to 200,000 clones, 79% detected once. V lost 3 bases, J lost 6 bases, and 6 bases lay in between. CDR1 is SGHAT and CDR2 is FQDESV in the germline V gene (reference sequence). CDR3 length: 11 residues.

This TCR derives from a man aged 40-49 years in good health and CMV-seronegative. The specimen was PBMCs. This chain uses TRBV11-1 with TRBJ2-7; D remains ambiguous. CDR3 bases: TGTGCCAGCAGCTTTAGTACCGAGCAGTACTTC. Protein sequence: CASSFSTEQYF.